This TCR beta chain was captured in a study of blood T cell repertoires in COVID-19. Background on the study: In each case, the material was cDNA or gDNA derived from T cells, B-cell-depleted T cells, or PBMCs.

Method: immunoSEQ multiplex PCR; TCRdb's copy keeps in-frame clones and lacks some. Counted here are 200,000 to 250,000 clones, over 70% occurring once; the ten biggest clones make up under 4.5%. Participant ages covered roughly 18 to 89 years across 24 US areas. A COVID-19 case was met by exposed participants within 2 weeks before study entry. This clone was found a few times. The V gene's germline CDR1 is MNHEY and CDR2 SVGAGI. The V segment lost 8 bases and the J segment 4 bases; nucleotides outside the gene matches: 2. The CDR3 is made up of 13 amino acids. The chain links TRBV6-5 to TRBJ1-5; 10 bases fit TRBD1. This TCR was recovered from a woman aged 25 to 39 who had been exposed to COVID-19. Input material: PBMCs or T cells enriched from blood (not recorded which). As DNA, the CDR3 is TGTGCCAGCCGGGACAGGGGTAATCAGCCCCAGCATTTT. Translated: CASRDRGNQPQHF.